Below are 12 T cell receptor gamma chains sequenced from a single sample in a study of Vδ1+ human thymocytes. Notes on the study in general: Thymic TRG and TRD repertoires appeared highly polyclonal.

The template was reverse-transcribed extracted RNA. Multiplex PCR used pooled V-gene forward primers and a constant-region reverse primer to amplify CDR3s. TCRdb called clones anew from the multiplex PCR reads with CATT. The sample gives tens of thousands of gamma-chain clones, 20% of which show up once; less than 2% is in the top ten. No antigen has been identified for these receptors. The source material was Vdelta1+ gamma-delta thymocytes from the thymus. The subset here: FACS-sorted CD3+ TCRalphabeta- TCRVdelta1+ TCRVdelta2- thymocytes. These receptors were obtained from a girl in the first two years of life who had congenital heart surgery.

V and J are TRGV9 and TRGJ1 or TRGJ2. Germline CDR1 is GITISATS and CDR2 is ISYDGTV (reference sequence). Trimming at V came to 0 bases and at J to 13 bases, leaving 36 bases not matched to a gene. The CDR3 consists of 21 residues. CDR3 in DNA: TGTGCCTTGTGGGAGGTGCGTAAATATGAGTTGTTTCAAACTTGTCGAGTTAATAAACTCTTT. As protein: CALWEVRKYELFQTCRVNKLF.

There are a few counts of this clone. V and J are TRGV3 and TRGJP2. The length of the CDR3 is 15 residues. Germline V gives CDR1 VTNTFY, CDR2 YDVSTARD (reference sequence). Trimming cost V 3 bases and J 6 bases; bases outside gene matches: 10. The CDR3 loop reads CATWDGEWGDWIKTF. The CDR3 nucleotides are TGTGCCACCTGGGACGGAGAGTGGGGTGATTGGATCAAGACGTTT.

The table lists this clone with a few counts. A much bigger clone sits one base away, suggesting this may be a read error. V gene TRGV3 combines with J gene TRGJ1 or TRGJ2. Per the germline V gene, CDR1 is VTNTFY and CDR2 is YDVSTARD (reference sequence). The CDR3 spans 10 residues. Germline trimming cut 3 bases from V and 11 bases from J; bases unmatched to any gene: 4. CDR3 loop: CATWDGEKLF. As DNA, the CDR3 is TGTGCCACCTGGGACGGTGAGAAACTCTTT.

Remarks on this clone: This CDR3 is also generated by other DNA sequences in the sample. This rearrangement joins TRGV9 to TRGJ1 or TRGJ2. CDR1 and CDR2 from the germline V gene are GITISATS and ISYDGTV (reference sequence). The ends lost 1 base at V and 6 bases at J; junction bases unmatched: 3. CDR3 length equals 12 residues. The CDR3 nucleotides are TGTGCCTTGTGGGAGGTCCCTTATAAGAAACTCTTT. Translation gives CALWEVPYKKLF.

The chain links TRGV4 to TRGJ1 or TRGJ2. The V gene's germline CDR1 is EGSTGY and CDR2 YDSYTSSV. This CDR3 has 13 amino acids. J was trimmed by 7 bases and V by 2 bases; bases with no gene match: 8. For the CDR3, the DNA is TGTGCCACCTGGGATGAACGCGGATATAAGAAACTCTTT. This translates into CATWDERGYKKLF.

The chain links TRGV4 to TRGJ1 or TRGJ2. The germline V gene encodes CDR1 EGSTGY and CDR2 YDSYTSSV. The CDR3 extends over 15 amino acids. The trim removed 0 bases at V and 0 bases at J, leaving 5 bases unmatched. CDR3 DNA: TGTGCCACCTGGGATGGGTGGTCGAATTATTATAAGAAACTCTTT. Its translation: CATWDGWSNYYKKLF.

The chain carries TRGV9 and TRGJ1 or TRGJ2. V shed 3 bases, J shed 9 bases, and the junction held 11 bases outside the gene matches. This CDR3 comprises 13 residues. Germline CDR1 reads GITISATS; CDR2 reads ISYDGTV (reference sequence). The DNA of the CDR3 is TGTGCCTTGTGGGAGCCTCGCTTAGCTAAGAAACTCTTT. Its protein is CALWEPRLAKKLF.

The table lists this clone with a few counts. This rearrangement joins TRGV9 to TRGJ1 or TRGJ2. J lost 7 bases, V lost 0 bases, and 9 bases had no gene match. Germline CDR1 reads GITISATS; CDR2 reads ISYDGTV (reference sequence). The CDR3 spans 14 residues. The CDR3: CALWEVRAQYKKLF. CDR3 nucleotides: TGTGCCTTGTGGGAGGTGCGGGCTCAATATAAGAAACTCTTT.

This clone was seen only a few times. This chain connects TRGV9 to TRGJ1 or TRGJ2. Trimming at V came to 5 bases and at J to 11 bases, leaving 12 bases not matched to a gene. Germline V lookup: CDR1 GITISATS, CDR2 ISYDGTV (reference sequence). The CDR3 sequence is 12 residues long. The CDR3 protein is CALWVYKGEKLF. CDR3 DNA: TGTGCCTTGTGGGTATATAAAGGGGAGAAACTCTTT.

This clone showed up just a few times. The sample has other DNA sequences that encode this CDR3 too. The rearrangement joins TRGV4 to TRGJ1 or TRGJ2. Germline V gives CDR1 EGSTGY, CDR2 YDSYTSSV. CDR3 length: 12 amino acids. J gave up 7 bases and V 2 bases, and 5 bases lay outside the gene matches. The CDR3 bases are TGTGCCACCTGGGATGTAAGCTATAAGAAACTCTTT. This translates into CATWDVSYKKLF.

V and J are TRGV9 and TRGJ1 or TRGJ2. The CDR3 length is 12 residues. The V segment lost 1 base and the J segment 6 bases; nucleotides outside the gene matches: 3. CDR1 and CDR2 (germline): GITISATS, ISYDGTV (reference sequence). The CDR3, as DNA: TGTGCCTTGTGGGAGGTAGCTTATAAGAAACTCTTT. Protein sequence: CALWEVAYKKLF.

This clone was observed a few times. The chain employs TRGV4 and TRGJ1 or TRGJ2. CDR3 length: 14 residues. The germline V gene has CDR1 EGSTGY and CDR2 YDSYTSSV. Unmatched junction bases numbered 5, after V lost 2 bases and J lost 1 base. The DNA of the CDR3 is TGTGCCACCTGGGATGTTTCCAATTATTATAAGAAACTCTTT. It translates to CATWDVSNYYKKLF.